The table lists the clone carrying this TCR beta chain with a few counts. CDR1 is MNHNS and CDR2 is SASEGT in the germline V gene. This CDR3 has 15 residues. Trimming removed 8 bases at V and 5 bases at J, with 21 bases between. This sample is drawn from a study of T cells in Graves' hyperthyroidism and ophthalmopathy. Diagnostic assessment was based on clinical symptoms, serum thyroxine and TRAb, thyroid ultrasound and orbital computed tomography. The PBMCs were sourced from fresh peripheral blood (about 10 ml). The TCR beta CDR3 regions underwent amplification using RNA transcripts as the source. Researchers ran a first-round RT-PCR on the TCR CDR3 using the HTBI primer set. TCRdb fed the multiplex PCR reads into MiXCR, producing one record per CDR3 protein. Among about 840,000 distinct CDR3 sequences listed, roughly 40% were seen once.

This chain connects TRBV6-1 to TRBJ1-1, with a weak D call TRBD1 (6 bases). The sequenced sample consisted of blood. This receptor was obtained from a man between 18 and 29 years old with Graves' hyperthyroidism. The CDR3 is CASSTTGGGRTEAFF. CDR3 in DNA: TGTGCCAGCTCCACAACGGGGGGCGGAAGGACTGAAGCTTTCTTT.